This TCR beta chain is drawn from a study of graft-versus-host responses after intestinal transplantation. Overall study context: The transplants performed in recipients were multivisceral, liver-intestinal, or isolated intestinal. General study findings and limits: GvH clone levels peaked in circulation, and this peak was associated with early post-transplant HvG declines. Recipient marrow contained GvH clones, some of which appeared first in ileum or blood.

Note on this clone: As yet, its antigen is unknown.

The repertoire was sequenced with immunoSEQ multiplex PCR; TCRdb's copy has only in-frame clones and lacks some. This table holds about 97,000 clones, more than 80% found once. Germline V gene data show CDR1 as MNHNS and CDR2 as SASEGT. This CDR3 spans 13 amino acids. The trim removed 10 bases at V and 5 bases at J, leaving 8 bases unmatched. The gene calls are TRBV6-1 and TRBJ1-1, with TRBD1 matching 9 bases. The TCR comes from a human patient who received an intestinal transplant, so some T cells may come from the graft donor. This specimen was PBMCs, taken 450 to 480 days after intestinal transplant. The CDR3 region is CANQQGAWTEAFF. DNA of the CDR3: TGTGCCAACCAACAGGGGGCTTGGACTGAAGCTTTCTTT.